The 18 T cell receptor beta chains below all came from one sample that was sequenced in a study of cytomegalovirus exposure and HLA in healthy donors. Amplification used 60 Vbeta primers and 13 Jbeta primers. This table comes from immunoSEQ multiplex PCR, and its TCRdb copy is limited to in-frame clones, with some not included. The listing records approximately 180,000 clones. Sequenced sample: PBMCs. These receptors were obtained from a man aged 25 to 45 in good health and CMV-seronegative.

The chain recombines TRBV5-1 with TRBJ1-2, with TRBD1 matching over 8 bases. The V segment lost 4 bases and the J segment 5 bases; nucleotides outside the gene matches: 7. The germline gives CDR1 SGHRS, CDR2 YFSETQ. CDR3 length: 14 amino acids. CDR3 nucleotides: TGCGCCAGCAGCGTGGACAGGGTCGAATATGGCTACACCTTC. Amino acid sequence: CASSVDRVEYGYTF.

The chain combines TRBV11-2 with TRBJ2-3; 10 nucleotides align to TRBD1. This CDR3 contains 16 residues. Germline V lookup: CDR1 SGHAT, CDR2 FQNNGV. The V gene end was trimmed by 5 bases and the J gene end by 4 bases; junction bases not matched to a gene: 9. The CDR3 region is CASSAAGTGVADTQYF. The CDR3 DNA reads TGTGCCAGCAGCGCAGCCGGGACAGGGGTGGCAGATACGCAGTATTTT.

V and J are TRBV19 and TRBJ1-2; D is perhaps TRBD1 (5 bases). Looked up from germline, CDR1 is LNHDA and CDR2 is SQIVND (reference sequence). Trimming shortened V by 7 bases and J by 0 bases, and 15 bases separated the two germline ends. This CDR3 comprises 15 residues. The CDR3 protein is CASTKGPLANYGYTF. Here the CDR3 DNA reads TGTGCCAGTACAAAGGGGCCCCTAGCTAACTATGGCTACACCTTC.

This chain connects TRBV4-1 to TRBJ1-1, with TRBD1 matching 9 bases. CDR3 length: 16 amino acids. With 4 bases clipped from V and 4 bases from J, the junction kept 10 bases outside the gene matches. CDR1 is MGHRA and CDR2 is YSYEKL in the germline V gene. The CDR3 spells CASSPYRDRETTEAFF. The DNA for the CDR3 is TGCGCCAGCAGCCCTTACCGGGACAGGGAGACCACTGAAGCTTTCTTT.

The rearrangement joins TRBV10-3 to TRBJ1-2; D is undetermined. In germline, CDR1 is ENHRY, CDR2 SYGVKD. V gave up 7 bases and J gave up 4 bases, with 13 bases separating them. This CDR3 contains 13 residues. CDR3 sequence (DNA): TGTGCCATCAAATGGACCGCGGGCTATGGCTACACCTTC. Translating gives CAIKWTAGYGYTF.

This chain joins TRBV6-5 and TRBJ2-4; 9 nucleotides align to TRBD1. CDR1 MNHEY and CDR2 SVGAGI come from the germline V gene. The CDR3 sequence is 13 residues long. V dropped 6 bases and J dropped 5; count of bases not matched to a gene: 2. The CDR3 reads CASRGTGQNIQYF. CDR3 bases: TGTGCCAGCAGGGGGACAGGGCAAAACATTCAGTACTTC.

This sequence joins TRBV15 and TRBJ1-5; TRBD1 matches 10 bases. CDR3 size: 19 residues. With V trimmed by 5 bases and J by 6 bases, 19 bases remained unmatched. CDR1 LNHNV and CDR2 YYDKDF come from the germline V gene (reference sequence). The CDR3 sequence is CATSYGWGQGRTDFQPQHF. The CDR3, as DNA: TGTGCCACCAGCTACGGCTGGGGACAGGGGCGTACAGATTTTCAGCCCCAGCATTTT.

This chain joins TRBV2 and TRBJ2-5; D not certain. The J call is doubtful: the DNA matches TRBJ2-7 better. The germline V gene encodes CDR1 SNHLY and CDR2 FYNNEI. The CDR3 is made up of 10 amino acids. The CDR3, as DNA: TGTGCCAGCAGCCTCTACGAGCAGTACTTC. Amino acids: CASSLYEQYF.

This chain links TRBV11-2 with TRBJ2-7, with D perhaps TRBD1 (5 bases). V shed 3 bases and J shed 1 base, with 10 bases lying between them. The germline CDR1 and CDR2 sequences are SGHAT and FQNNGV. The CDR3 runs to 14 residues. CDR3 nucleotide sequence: TGTGCCAGCAGCTTTTGGGGCTTATCCTACGAGCAGTACTTC. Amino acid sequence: CASSFWGLSYEQYF.

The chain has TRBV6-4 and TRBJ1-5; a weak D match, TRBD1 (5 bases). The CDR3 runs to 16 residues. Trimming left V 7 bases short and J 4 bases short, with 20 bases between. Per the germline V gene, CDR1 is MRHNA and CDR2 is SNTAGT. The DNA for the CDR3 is TGTGCCAGCACCCCGTACCTTGACAGCACGAATCAGCCCCAGCATTTT. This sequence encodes CASTPYLDSTNQPQHF.

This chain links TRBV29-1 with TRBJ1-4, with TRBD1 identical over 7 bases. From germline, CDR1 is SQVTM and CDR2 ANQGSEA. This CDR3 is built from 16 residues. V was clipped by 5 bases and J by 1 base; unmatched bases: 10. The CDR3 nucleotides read TGCAGCGTTAAGGGGGCGCAGGTTGGAACTAATGAAAAACTGTTTTTT. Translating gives CSVKGAQVGTNEKLFF. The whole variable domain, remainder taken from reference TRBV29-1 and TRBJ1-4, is SAVISQKPSRDICQRGTSLTIQCQVDSQVTMMFWYRQQPGQSLTLIATANQGSEATYESGFVIDKFPISRPNLTFSTLTVSNMSPEDSSIYLCSVKGAQVGTNEKLFFGSGTQLSVL.

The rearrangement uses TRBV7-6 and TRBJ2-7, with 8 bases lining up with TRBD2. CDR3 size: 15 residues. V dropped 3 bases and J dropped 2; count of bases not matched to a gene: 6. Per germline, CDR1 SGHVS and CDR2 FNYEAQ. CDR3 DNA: TGTGCCAGCAGCTTTTCAGCGGGGGATCCCTACGAGCAGTACTTC. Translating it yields CASSFSAGDPYEQYF. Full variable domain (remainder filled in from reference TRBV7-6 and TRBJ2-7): GAGVSQSPRYKVTKRGQDVALRCDPISGHVSLYWYRQALGQGPEFLTYFNYEAQQDKSGLPNDRFSAERPEGSISTLTIQRTEQRDSAMYRCASSFSAGDPYEQYFGPGTRLTVT.

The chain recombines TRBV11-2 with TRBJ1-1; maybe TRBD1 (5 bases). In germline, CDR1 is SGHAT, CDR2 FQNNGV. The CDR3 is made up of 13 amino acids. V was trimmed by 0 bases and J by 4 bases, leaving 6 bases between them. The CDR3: CASSLDGGTEAFF. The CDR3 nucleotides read TGTGCCAGCAGCTTAGACGGGGGCACTGAAGCTTTCTTT.

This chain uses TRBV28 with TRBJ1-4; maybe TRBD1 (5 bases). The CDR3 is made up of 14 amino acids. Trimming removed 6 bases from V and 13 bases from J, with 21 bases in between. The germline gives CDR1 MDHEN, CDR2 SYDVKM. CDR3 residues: CASRREYQGGGLFF. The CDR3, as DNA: TGTGCCAGCAGACGGGAGTACCAGGGTGGGGGACTGTTTTTT.

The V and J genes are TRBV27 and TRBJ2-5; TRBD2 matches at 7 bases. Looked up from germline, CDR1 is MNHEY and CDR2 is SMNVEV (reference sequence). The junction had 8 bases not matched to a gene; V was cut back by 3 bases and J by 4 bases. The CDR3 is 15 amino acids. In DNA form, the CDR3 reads TGTGCCAGCAGTTTGAGTAGAGGGAGGGTAGAGACCCAGTACTTC. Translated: CASSLSRGRVETQYF.

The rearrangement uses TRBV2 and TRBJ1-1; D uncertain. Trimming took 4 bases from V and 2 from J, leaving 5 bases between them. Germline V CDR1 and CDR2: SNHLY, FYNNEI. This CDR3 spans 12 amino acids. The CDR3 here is CASSGANTEAFF. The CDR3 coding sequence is TGTGCCAGCAGTGGGGCAAACACTGAAGCTTTCTTT.

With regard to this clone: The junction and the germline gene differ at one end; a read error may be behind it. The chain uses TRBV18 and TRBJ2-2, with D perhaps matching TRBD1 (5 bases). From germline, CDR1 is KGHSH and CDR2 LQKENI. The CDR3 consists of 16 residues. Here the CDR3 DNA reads TGTGCCAGCCCACCATCGGCAGGGTCTCAAGACGGGGAGCTGTTTTTT. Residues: CASPPSAGSQDGELFF.

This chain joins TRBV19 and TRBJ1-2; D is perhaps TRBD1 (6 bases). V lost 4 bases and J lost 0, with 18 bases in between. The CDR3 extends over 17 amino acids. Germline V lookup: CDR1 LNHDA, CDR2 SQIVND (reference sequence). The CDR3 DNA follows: TGTGCCAGTAGTACCAGACAGGCTGGCTTGACTAACTATGGCTACACCTTC. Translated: CASSTRQAGLTNYGYTF.